This T cell receptor (beta chain) stems from a study of blood T cells in healthy people across ages. A second PCR of 7 to 11 cycles used a sample-barcoded 5' primer and a J-beta primer mix. TCRdb reprocessed the 5' RACE reads with MiXCR, giving one entry per CDR3 protein. The data hold roughly 1.4 million distinct CDR3 sequences, with around 59% observed a single time. The source is a man in his late teens or twenties in good health. The sequencing sample was made of blood.

This CDR3 is CASSESTGVRSNEQFF. Here the CDR3 DNA reads TGCGCCAGCAGTGAGTCGACGGGAGTTCGATCCAATGAGCAGTTCTTC. The V and J genes are TRBV10-1 and TRBJ2-1, with D perhaps TRBD2 (6 bases). The CDR3 is 16 residues long. The germline gives CDR1 WNHNN, CDR2 SYGVQD (reference sequence). The V end was cut by 0 bases, the J end by 6 bases, with 15 bases between.